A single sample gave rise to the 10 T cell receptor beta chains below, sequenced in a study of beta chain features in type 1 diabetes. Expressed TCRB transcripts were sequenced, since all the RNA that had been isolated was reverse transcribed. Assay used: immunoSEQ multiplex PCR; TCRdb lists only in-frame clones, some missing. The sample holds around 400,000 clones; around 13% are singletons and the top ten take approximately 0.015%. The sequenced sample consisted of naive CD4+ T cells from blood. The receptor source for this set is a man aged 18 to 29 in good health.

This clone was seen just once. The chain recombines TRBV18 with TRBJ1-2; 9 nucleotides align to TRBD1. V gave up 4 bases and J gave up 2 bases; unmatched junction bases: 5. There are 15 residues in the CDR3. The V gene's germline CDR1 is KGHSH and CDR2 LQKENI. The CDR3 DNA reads TGTGCCAGCTCACTAGCGGGACAGGGAAACTATGGCTACACCTTC. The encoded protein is CASSLAGQGNYGYTF.

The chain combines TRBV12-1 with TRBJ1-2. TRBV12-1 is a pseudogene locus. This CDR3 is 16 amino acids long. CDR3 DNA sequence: TGTGCCAGCAGCTTTTCGAGGCCGATGGATAACTATGGCTACACCTTC. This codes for CASSFSRPMDNYGYTF.

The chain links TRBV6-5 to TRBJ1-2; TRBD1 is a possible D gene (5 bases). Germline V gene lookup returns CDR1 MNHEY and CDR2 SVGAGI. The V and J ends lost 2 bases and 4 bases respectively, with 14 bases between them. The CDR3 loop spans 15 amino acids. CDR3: CASSYRPRVFYGYTF. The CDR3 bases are TGTGCCAGCAGTTACCGTCCCAGGGTTTTCTATGGCTACACCTTC.

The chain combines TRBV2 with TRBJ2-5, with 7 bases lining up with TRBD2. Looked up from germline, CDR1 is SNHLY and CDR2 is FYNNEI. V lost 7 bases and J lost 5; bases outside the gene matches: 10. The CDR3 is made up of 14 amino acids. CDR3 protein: CASTPTSRLETQYF. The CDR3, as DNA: TGTGCCAGCACGCCGACTAGCCGCTTGGAGACCCAGTACTTC.

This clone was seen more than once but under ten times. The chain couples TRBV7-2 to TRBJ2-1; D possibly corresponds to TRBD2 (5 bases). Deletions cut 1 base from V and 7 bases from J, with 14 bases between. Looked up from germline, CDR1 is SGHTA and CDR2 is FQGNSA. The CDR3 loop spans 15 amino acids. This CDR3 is CASSLESRGWNEQFF. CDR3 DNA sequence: TGTGCCAGCAGCTTAGAGTCCCGGGGATGGAATGAGCAGTTCTTC.

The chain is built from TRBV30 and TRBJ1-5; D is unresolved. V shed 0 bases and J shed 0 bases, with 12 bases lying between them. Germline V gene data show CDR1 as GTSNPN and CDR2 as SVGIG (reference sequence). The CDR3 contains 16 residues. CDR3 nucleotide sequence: TGTGCCTGGAGTGTAATGAGTTTTTATAGCAATCAGCCCCAGCATTTT. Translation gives CAWSVMSFYSNQPQHF.

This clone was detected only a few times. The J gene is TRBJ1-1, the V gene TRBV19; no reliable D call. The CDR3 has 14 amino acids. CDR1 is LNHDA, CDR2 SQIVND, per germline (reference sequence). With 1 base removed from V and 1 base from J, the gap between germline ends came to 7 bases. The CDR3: CASSIGLKNTEAFF. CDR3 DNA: TGTGCCAGTAGTATAGGACTCAAGAACACTGAAGCTTTCTTT.

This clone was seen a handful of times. The CDR3 coding sequence is TGTGCCAGCAGCGTAGGGTGGGCAACTGGGGCCAACGTCCTGACTTTC. It specifies CASSVGWATGANVLTF. The chain has TRBV9 and TRBJ2-6; D unclear. Between the trimmed V and J ends, which lost 0 bases and 2 bases, there was a span of 9 bases. The germline gives CDR1 SGDLS, CDR2 YYNGEE. The CDR3 spans 16 residues. Full variable domain (outside the CDR3, taken from reference TRBV9 and TRBJ2-6): DSGVTQTPKHLITATGQRVTLRCSPRSGDLSVYWYQQSLDQGLQFLIQYYNGEERAKGNILERFSAQQFPDLHSELNLSSLELGDSALYFCASSVGWATGANVLTFGAGSRLTVL.

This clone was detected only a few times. CDR3 sequence (DNA): TGTGCCTGGAGGCGGGACGGATACGGTGGCTACACCTTC. Translating gives CAWRRDGYGGYTF. The rearrangement links TRBV30 to TRBJ1-2; possible D gene TRBD1, 5 bases. The CDR3 consists of 13 residues. V gave up 3 bases and J gave up 7 bases, with 15 bases separating them. CDR1 is GTSNPN, CDR2 SVGIG, per germline (reference sequence).

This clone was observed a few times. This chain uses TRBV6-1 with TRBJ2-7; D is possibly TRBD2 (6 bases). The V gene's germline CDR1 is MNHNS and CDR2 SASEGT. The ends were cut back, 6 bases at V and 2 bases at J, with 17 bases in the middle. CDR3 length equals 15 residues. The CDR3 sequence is CASRIQVSGAYEQYF. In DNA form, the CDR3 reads TGTGCCAGCAGGATCCAAGTTAGCGGAGCCTACGAGCAGTACTTC.